One T cell receptor beta chain is described in this entry. Its target is unknown. This sample was included in a study of OX40 agonist ivuxolimab in advanced cancers. Background on the study: A male proportion of around 86% was recorded, with mean age approximately 57 years and range about 20 to 85. Enrollees could have had prior anti-PD-1, anti-PD-L1 or anti-CTLA-4 therapy, which more than 30% had received. Study findings and constraints: Certain nonresponders likewise exhibited a low normalized T-cell clonal expansion. Both blood CD4+ and CD8+ T cells showed clonal growth by week 6 at 0.1 to 3.0 mg/kg.

Generated by immunoSEQ multiplex PCR, the TCRdb table keeps only in-frame clones and is missing some. The sample yields nearly 45,000 clones, roughly 78% seen once. Germline V gives CDR1 ENHRY, CDR2 SYGVKD. The CDR3 spans 15 residues. The ends lost 6 bases at V and 0 bases at J; junction bases unmatched: 4. This material consisted of CD4+ or CD8+ T cells sorted from blood, taken in a trial of the OX40 agonist ivuxolimab. The chain links TRBV10-3 to TRBJ2-2; TRBD2 matches 7 bases. The receptor was derived from an adult with an advanced solid tumor such as melanoma, head and neck, liver or kidney cancer. The DNA for the CDR3 is TGTGCCATCAGAGAAAGCGGGGCGAACACCGGGGAGCTGTTTTTT. Its translation: CAIRESGANTGELFF.